The 26 T cell receptor beta chains in this list originate from one sample, sequenced in a study of blood T cells in healthy people across ages. With a J-beta primer mix and a sample-barcoded 5' primer, a second PCR ran about 7 to 12 cycles. TCRdb recomputed calls from the 5' RACE reads with MiXCR, one row per CDR3 protein. The sample lists approximately 780,000 distinct CDR3 sequences, more than 25% occurring once. Separately, the same data were catalogued under a study of T cells of mothers and their children.

Sequencing was carried out using blood. Every receptor here comes from a boy aged 5-17 years in good health.

The chain carries TRBV7-8 and TRBJ1-4; the D gene is possibly TRBD1 (6 bases). CDR1 and CDR2 (germline): SGHVS, FQNEAQ. This CDR3 has 15 amino acids. Trimming shortened V by 0 bases and J by 7 bases, and 12 bases separated the two germline ends. The CDR3 spells CASSLAGPGVEKLFF. CDR3 DNA: TGTGCCAGCAGCTTAGCGGGACCAGGGGTTGAAAAACTGTTTTTT.

This clonotype showed up just a few times. This chain links TRBV6-6 with TRBJ1-4; perhaps TRBD1 as D (5 bases). Germline lookup yields CDR1 MNHNY and CDR2 SVGAGI (reference sequence). The V end lost 6 bases, the J end lost 2 bases, and 10 bases lay between the germline ends. The CDR3 is 14 amino acids. The CDR3 DNA reads as TGTGCCAGCAGAGGTGGGGGGACTAATGAAAAACTGTTTTTT. Protein: CASRGGGTNEKLFF.

In this sample, this clonotype turned up once. The genes are TRBV6-5 and TRBJ2-7; D is perhaps TRBD2 (7 bases). The V end lost 6 bases, the J end lost 3 bases, and 15 bases lay between the germline ends. Germline V gives CDR1 MNHEY, CDR2 SVGAGI. The CDR3 is 14 residues long. CDR3 amino acids: CASRMDSGDYEQYF. The CDR3 DNA reads as TGTGCCAGCAGAATGGACAGCGGGGACTACGAGCAGTACTTC.

This chain uses TRBV20-1 with TRBJ2-5, with D perhaps TRBD1 (6 bases). Germline CDR1 is DFQATT and CDR2 is SNEGSKA (reference sequence). This CDR3 has 12 residues. Deletions cut 5 bases from V and 3 bases from J, with 10 bases between. As DNA, the CDR3 is TGCAGTGCTCTACAGGGAGAAGAGACCCAGTACTTC. Protein: CSALQGEETQYF.

V and J are TRBV20-1 and TRBJ2-2; D may be TRBD1 or TRBD2 (6 bases each). Trimming left V 0 bases short and J 4 bases short, with 21 bases between. Germline lookup yields CDR1 DFQATT and CDR2 SNEGSKA (reference sequence). This CDR3 has 18 residues. CDR3: CSARDRGPRGVFTGELFF. The CDR3 DNA follows: TGCAGTGCTAGAGATCGGGGGCCCCGGGGAGTCTTCACCGGGGAGCTGTTTTTT.

The rearrangement links TRBV20-1 to TRBJ1-1; D gene unclear. Trimming took 0 bases from V and 1 from J, leaving 9 bases between them. Germline V CDR1 and CDR2: DFQATT, SNEGSKA (reference sequence). This CDR3 has 14 residues. CDR3 sequence (DNA): TGCAGTGCTAGAGATTATGCCCAGAACACTGAAGCTTTCTTT. This sequence encodes CSARDYAQNTEAFF.

This chain links TRBV12-5 with TRBJ1-3, with a possible D match to TRBD1 (6 bases). V was cut by 0 bases and J by 4 bases, with 22 bases left in between. This CDR3 is built from 19 residues. Germline CDR1 and CDR2: LGHNT and FRNRAP. CDR3 sequence (DNA): TGTGCTAGTGGTTTGGTTTTATGGGGGGGGGACACTCAGGGAAACACCATATATTTT. Its translation: CASGLVLWGGDTQGNTIYF.

This chain connects TRBV7-6 to TRBJ2-2; the D is unclear. Per the germline V gene, CDR1 is SGHVS and CDR2 is FNYEAQ. Trimming cost V 7 bases and J 5 bases, with 14 bases left between them. This CDR3 comprises 14 residues. CDR3 in DNA: TGTGCCAGCACCTTTGGGTCGCGAACCGGGGAGCTGTTTTTT. Translated: CASTFGSRTGELFF.

In its sample, this clonotype was seen a few times. The chain uses TRBV28 and TRBJ2-1, with 9 nucleotides matching TRBD1. V gave up 6 bases and J gave up 2 bases; unmatched junction bases: 8. The CDR3 totals 16 residues. Looked up from germline, CDR1 is MDHEN and CDR2 is SYDVKM. The CDR3, as DNA: TGTGCCAGCAGACCGGACAGGGGCGTCCCCTACAATGAGCAGTTCTTC. It translates to CASRPDRGVPYNEQFF.

The chain has TRBV7-9 and TRBJ1-1; D call uncertain. Between the trimmed V and J ends, which lost 1 base and 3 bases, there was a span of 9 bases. The length of the CDR3 is 14 residues. Germline assignment: CDR1 SEHNR and CDR2 FQNEAQ (reference sequence). The CDR3, as DNA: TGTGCCAGCAGCTTAGGGGGTGAGGACACTGAAGCTTTCTTT. Protein product: CASSLGGEDTEAFF.

The chain employs TRBV29-1 and TRBJ1-1; D is uncertain. V gave up 2 bases and J gave up 6 bases, with 10 bases separating them. The CDR3 sequence is 12 residues long. The V gene's germline CDR1 is SQVTM and CDR2 ANQGSEA. As DNA, the CDR3 is TGCAGCGTTGAATGGGAATGGGCTGAAGCTTTCTTT. As protein: CSVEWEWAEAFF.

This clonotype was seen a few times. The chain combines TRBV7-9 with TRBJ1-2; D is ambiguous. The CDR3 has 14 amino acids. Germline CDR1 is SEHNR and CDR2 is FQNEAQ (reference sequence). V was shortened by 5 bases and J by 6 bases, with 16 bases between the two germline ends. As DNA, the CDR3 is TGTGCCAGCAGCGCGATCGTCGGGATGGATGGCTACACCTTC. Its protein is CASSAIVGMDGYTF.

This clonotype was found a few times. The chain has TRBV3-1 and TRBJ2-4; D call uncertain. This CDR3 has 18 residues. Trimming stripped 2 bases from V and 9 bases from J, with 26 bases between. Germline V lookup: CDR1 LGHDT, CDR2 YNNKEL (reference sequence). CDR3 DNA sequence: TGTGCCAGCAGCCAATATGCGTCAGGTAGTCCTACACCAGGCATTCAGTACTTC. The encoded protein is CASSQYASGSPTPGIQYF.

The rearrangement joins TRBV20-1 to TRBJ1-1, with D tentatively TRBD1 (5 bases). The germline CDR1 and CDR2 sequences are DFQATT and SNEGSKA (reference sequence). V lost 6 bases and J 1 base, leaving 18 bases between the germline ends. This CDR3 has 15 amino acids. The CDR3 protein is CSAEKPGGKNTEAFF. Written as DNA, the CDR3 is TGCAGTGCCGAAAAACCCGGGGGGAAGAACACTGAAGCTTTCTTT.

There are a few counts of this clonotype. The chain has TRBV7-2 and TRBJ2-7; 7 bases are shared with TRBD2. CDR3 length: 17 amino acids. Germline V CDR1 and CDR2: SGHTA, FQGNSA. The V and J ends lost 5 bases and 0 bases, in that order; junction bases with no gene match: 13. The CDR3 DNA is TGTGCCAGCAGCCCGAACGTATGGGGGGGGATCTCCTACGAGCAGTACTTC. It encodes CASSPNVWGGISYEQYF.

The V and J genes are TRBV15 and TRBJ1-2, with unresolved D. The CDR3 extends over 13 amino acids. Trimming took 0 bases from V and 7 from J, leaving 9 bases between them. The V gene's germline CDR1 is LNHNV and CDR2 YYDKDF (reference sequence). The CDR3: CATSRDYGSGYTF. As DNA, the CDR3 is TGTGCCACCAGCAGAGACTACGGGAGTGGCTACACCTTC.

The rearrangement links TRBV20-1 to TRBJ2-4; tentatively, D is TRBD2 (6 bases). Deletions cut 3 bases from V and 2 bases from J, with 11 bases between. CDR1 DFQATT and CDR2 SNEGSKA come from the germline V gene (reference sequence). The CDR3 runs to 14 residues. The DNA of the CDR3 is TGCAGTGCTAGGCGGGACCGCACCAAAAACATTCAGTACTTC. Translated: CSARRDRTKNIQYF.

The chain links TRBV20-1 to TRBJ2-5; D remains unclear. The germline V gene encodes CDR1 DFQATT and CDR2 SNEGSKA (reference sequence). The ends were cut back, 7 bases at V and 0 bases at J, with 6 bases in the middle. The CDR3 totals 11 residues. The DNA of the CDR3 is TGCAGTGTGGGGTACCAAGAGACCCAGTACTTC. Its translation: CSVGYQETQYF.

The chain's CDR3 is CASSKNRGEQETQYF. CDR3 nucleotides: TGTGCCAGCAGTAAAAACCGGGGGGAACAAGAGACCCAGTACTTC. V is TRBV12-3 or TRBV12-4 and J is TRBJ2-5; TRBD2 matches at 7 bases. V shed 5 bases, J shed 2 bases, and the junction held 8 bases outside the gene matches. The CDR3 totals 15 residues.

The chain couples TRBV4-1 to TRBJ2-1; 11 nucleotides match TRBD2. Judging by the DNA end, TRBJ2-7 fits better; the J call may be wrong. Germline CDR1 and CDR2: MGHRA and YSYEKL. The CDR3 is 15 amino acids. The CDR3 DNA follows: TGCGCCAGCAGCCGCCTCCTAGCGGGGGGCTACGAGCAGTACTTC. Translated, it gives CASSRLLAGGYEQYF.

The chain recombines TRBV20-1 with TRBJ2-5; the match to TRBD2 covers 8 bases. The DNA end lines up better with TRBJ2-1; the J call may be wrong. The CDR3 contains 15 residues. Germline CDR1 and CDR2: DFQATT and SNEGSKA (reference sequence). This CDR3 reads CSARELAGGGHEQFF. The CDR3 bases are TGCAGTGCTAGAGAATTGGCGGGGGGCGGACATGAGCAGTTCTTC.

The chain uses TRBV29-1 and TRBJ2-7; 7 nucleotides line up with TRBD1. Germline V gene sequence: CDR1 SQVTM, CDR2 ANQGSEA. With 6 bases clipped from V and 0 bases from J, the junction kept 5 bases outside the gene matches. The CDR3 consists of 13 residues. The CDR3 reads CSVLTGASYEQYF. Here the CDR3 DNA reads TGCAGCGTATTAACAGGGGCCTCCTACGAGCAGTACTTC.

This clonotype was detected only a few times. The V and J genes are TRBV5-5 and TRBJ2-5, with D perhaps matching TRBD1 or TRBD2 (5 bases each). The DNA end is more similar to TRBJ2-7, so the J call may be wrong. The CDR3 runs 15 residues. The germline V gene encodes CDR1 SGHKS and CDR2 YYEKEE (reference sequence). CDR3 in DNA: TGTGCCAGCAGCTGGGGCTGGGAGACAGTCTACGAGCAGTACTTC. Amino acids: CASSWGWETVYEQYF.

The chain recombines TRBV9 with TRBJ2-1; possibly TRBD1 for D (5 bases). This CDR3 comprises 14 residues. Trimming stripped 3 bases from V and 5 bases from J, with 12 bases between. Germline V gives CDR1 SGDLS, CDR2 YYNGEE. CDR3 protein: CASSAGIRDNEQFF. Here the CDR3 DNA reads TGTGCCAGCAGCGCCGGCATCAGGGACAATGAGCAGTTCTTC.

The V gene is TRBV29-1, the J gene TRBJ2-1; TRBD1 matches at 9 bases. With 7 bases clipped from V and 10 bases from J, the junction kept 11 bases outside the gene matches. The CDR3 covers 13 residues. Per the germline V gene, CDR1 is SQVTM and CDR2 is ANQGSEA. The DNA for the CDR3 is TGCAGCGCTTGGGACAGGGTTGAGGGAGAGCAGTTCTTC. It codes for CSAWDRVEGEQFF.

The rearrangement uses TRBV6-5 and TRBJ1-2; 11 bases align to TRBD1. This CDR3 comprises 16 residues. Germline V gene data show CDR1 as MNHEY and CDR2 as SVGAGI. Trimming removed 6 bases from V and 7 bases from J; junction bases left unmatched: 13. CDR3 sequence reads: CASSPETGTGGFGYTF. The CDR3 bases are TGTGCCAGCAGCCCAGAGACCGGGACAGGGGGTTTTGGCTACACCTTC.